Reported below is one T cell receptor beta chain. Some clones are missing from TCRdb's copy, which holds only in-frame ones; the method was immunoSEQ multiplex PCR. The table records some 140,000 clones, 85% to 95% of them present only once. These data are taken from a study of control samples from healthy donors and cancer patients. Germline V gives CDR1 KGHSH, CDR2 LQKENI. V was clipped by 5 bases and J by 4 bases, with 9 bases between them. The CDR3 totals 13 residues. This clonotype was sampled from a man between 40 and 49 years old in good health. The sample comprised blood. The chain combines TRBV18 with TRBJ2-1; D remains unclear. CDR3 bases: TGTGCCAGCTCATTCATAGAATACAATGAGCAGTTCTTC. This translates into CASSFIEYNEQFF.